This T cell receptor (beta chain) was observed in a study of T cell changes during pregnancy in multiple sclerosis. Repertoires were generated with immunoSEQ multiplex PCR, while TCRdb's copy carries only in-frame clones and drops some. In the table there are nearly 80,000 clones, over 85% of which are singletons. From germline, CDR1 is MNHNS and CDR2 SASEGT. The CDR3 spans 13 residues. V was shortened by 6 bases and J by 3 bases, with 9 bases between the two germline ends. The sample here was CD4+ T cells from peripheral blood mononuclear cells, taken before pregnancy. V usage is TRBV6-1 and J usage is TRBJ2-1; D call uncertain. This receptor was obtained from a female donor with multiple sclerosis, enrolled in a pregnancy study. CDR3 loop: CASSRSYYNEQFF. The CDR3 nucleotides read TGTGCCAGCAGCAGGTCATACTACAATGAGCAGTTCTTC.